This TCR beta chain is drawn from a study of cytomegalovirus exposure and HLA in healthy donors. Study details: Around 85 million unique TCR sequences came from HLA-typed donors in an early release.

With V trimmed by 3 bases and J by 0 bases, 2 bases remained unmatched. CDR1 is KGHSH, CDR2 LQKENI, per germline. The CDR3 has 14 residues. Study outcomes and limitations: HLA allele associations emerged for fewer than 20,000 TCR beta sequences in a later analysis, at 0.05 false discovery rate. Within an earlier analysis, most TCR beta V segments proved productive either about 90% or about 30% of the time.

Notes on this clone: Antigen: not known.

Primers: 60 Vbeta forward and 13 Jbeta reverse. In the authors' methods: The authors later counted 65 million to 90 million unique TCR beta chains, some 9.9 million of them shared. The assay was immunoSEQ multiplex PCR, and TCRdb's table has in-frame clones only and misses some. V, J and clone size derive from that table, while D and trimming were established from the DNA sequence. Among about 130,000 clones listed, around 77% were seen once. The receptor was isolated from a man aged 30 to 45 in good health and CMV-seronegative. This chain links TRBV18 with TRBJ2-7; 7 positions agree with TRBD2. What was sequenced was PBMCs. The CDR3 DNA is TGTGCCAGCTCACCTGGGACTAACTCCTACGAGCAGTACTTC. This gives the protein CASSPGTNSYEQYF.